These T cell receptor beta chains were read from a single sample in a study of T cells after yellow fever vaccination. Using its own MiXCR run on the 5' RACE reads, TCRdb lists one record per CDR3 protein. The sample lists some 340,000 distinct CDR3 sequences, around a tenth seen once, with 3% to 4% in the top ten. The specimen was CD4+ T cells sorted from PBMCs, collected 45 days after the yellow fever booster vaccination. The receptors were sampled from a man between 18 and 35 years old who received the YFV17D yellow fever vaccine. CDR3s include the opening cysteine and the closing phenylalanine or tryptophan. The D gene is left open where the match is weak. Not every row has a clone size; where given, it reads once, few, many or a size class.

j_call	d_call	v_call	clone_size	cdr3_aa	cdr3_nt
TRBJ2-3	-	TRBV6-1	few	CASGTGDSFTDTQYF	TGTGCCAGCGGCACGGGGGACTCATTCACAGATACGCAGTATTTT
TRBJ2-6	TRBD1	TRBV14	-	CASSPGQGRSGANVLTF	TGTGCCAGCAGCCCAGGACAGGGAAGGTCTGGGGCCAACGTCCTGACTTTC
TRBJ1-4	-	TRBV7-2	-	CASSLRRGEELFF	TGTGCCAGCAGCTTAAGACGGGGAGAGGAACTGTTTTTT
TRBJ1-5	-	TRBV5-1	many	CASSVDGPQPQHF	TGCGCCAGCAGCGTCGATGGGCCTCAGCCCCAGCATTTT
TRBJ1-4	-	TRBV20-1	few	CSASEGRGEEKLFF	TGCAGTGCTAGCGAGGGAAGAGGAGAAGAAAAACTGTTTTTT
TRBJ1-3	TRBD1	TRBV2	-	CAGDRETSGNTIYF	TGTGCCGGGGACAGGGAGACCTCTGGAAACACCATATATTTT
TRBJ1-3	-	TRBV7-8	-	CASSLANSGAGNTIYF	TGTGCCAGCAGCTTAGCGAATTCAGGGGCTGGAAACACCATATATTTT
TRBJ1-5	-	TRBV18	few	CASSPGQISNQPQHF	TGTGCCAGCTCACCAGGACAGATTAGCAATCAGCCCCAGCATTTT
TRBJ1-5	-	TRBV12-3/TRBV12-4	few	CASSWGGNKHF	TGTGCCAGCAGTTGGGGGGGCAACAAGCATTTT
TRBJ1-5	TRBD1	TRBV20-1	-	CSARGTGFYQPQHF	TGCAGTGCTAGAGGGACAGGGTTTTATCAGCCCCAGCATTTT
TRBJ2-7	-	TRBV7-3	many	CASSPKEGQGSYEQYF	TGTGCCAGCAGCCCAAAAGAGGGGCAAGGCTCCTACGAGCAGTACTTC
TRBJ2-2	-	TRBV7-3	-	CASSTRPDTGELFF	TGTGCCAGCAGCACTAGACCCGACACCGGGGAGCTGTTTTTT
TRBJ2-2	-	TRBV5-1	many	CASGDLTGELFF	TGCGCCAGCGGCGATTTGACCGGGGAGCTGTTTTTT
TRBJ1-6	TRBD1	TRBV5-1	few	CASSLAGTGTGSPLHF	TGCGCCAGCAGCTTGGCCGGGACAGGGACGGGGTCACCCCTCCACTTT
TRBJ1-2	-	TRBV6-6	-	CASSYPAGTYGYTF	TGTGCCAGCAGTTATCCTGCAGGGACCTATGGCTACACCTTC
TRBJ2-3	TRBD1	TRBV7-9	-	CASSSGGLGGITDTQYF	TGTGCCAGCAGTTCAGGGGGTCTAGGGGGAATCACAGATACGCAGTATTTT
TRBJ2-5	TRBD2	TRBV27	-	CASSLNGGTPETQYF	TGTGCCAGCAGTTTAAACGGGGGGACGCCCGAGACCCAGTACTTC
TRBJ2-5	-	TRBV7-9	-	CASSLRDHWETQYF	TGTGCCAGCAGCTTAAGGGATCATTGGGAGACCCAGTACTTC
TRBJ1-2	TRBD1	TRBV12-3/TRBV12-4	many	CASSVDRGRYGYTF	TGTGCCAGCAGTGTGGACAGGGGAAGGTATGGCTACACCTTC
TRBJ1-2	-	TRBV27	-	CASTLRPGTGHGYTF	TGTGCCAGCACCCTTAGGCCGGGAACAGGGCATGGCTACACCTTC
TRBJ1-1	TRBD1	TRBV7-2	-	CASIRQGGTEAFF	TGTGCCAGCATACGACAGGGAGGCACTGAAGCTTTCTTT
TRBJ2-7	-	TRBV18	many	CASSPPGAYSYEQYF	TGTGCCAGCTCACCACCCGGGGCCTACTCCTACGAGCAGTACTTC
TRBJ1-2	TRBD1	TRBV5-1	many	CASSLQGADGYTF	TGCGCCAGCAGCTTACAGGGGGCGGATGGCTACACCTTC
TRBJ2-2	-	TRBV7-7	-	CASSLGTSGELFF	TGTGCTAGCAGCTTAGGGACCTCGGGGGAGCTGTTTTTT
TRBJ2-5	-	TRBV7-6	few	CASSLTVGRQETQYF	TGTGCCAGCAGCTTGACGGTGGGGCGTCAAGAGACCCAGTACTTC
TRBJ2-3	TRBD1	TRBV2	many	CASSDGTGVNSTDTQYF	TGTGCCAGCAGTGATGGGACAGGGGTAAATAGCACAGATACGCAGTATTTT
TRBJ2-2	-	TRBV20-1	many	CSVPGLHTGELFF	TGCAGTGTTCCAGGGTTGCACACCGGGGAGCTGTTTTTT
TRBJ2-7	-	TRBV5-6	few	CASSQGEYEQYF	TGTGCCAGCAGCCAGGGCGAGTACGAGCAGTACTTC
TRBJ1-6	-	TRBV25-1	few	CASGQQPGSPLHF	TGTGCCAGCGGACAACAACCGGGGTCACCCCTCCACTTT
TRBJ2-1	TRBD2	TRBV24-1	few	CATSEAGGPDEQFF	TGTGCCACCAGTGAGGCGGGGGGGCCAGATGAGCAGTTCTTC
TRBJ2-2	-	TRBV18	-	CASSPLSGDNTGELFF	TGTGCCAGCTCACCGCTATCGGGGGATAACACCGGGGAGCTGTTTTTT
TRBJ2-1	-	TRBV4-3	many	CASSQDGISGNEQFF	TGCGCCAGCAGCCAAGATGGTATTAGCGGCAATGAGCAGTTCTTC
TRBJ2-3	-	TRBV7-2	few	CASTNNGGGHTDTQYF	TGTGCCAGCACCAATAACGGAGGAGGGCACACAGATACGCAGTATTTT
TRBJ2-5	TRBD2	TRBV20-1	few	CSAPDSGGARETQYF	TGCAGTGCTCCCGATAGCGGGGGGGCAAGGGAGACCCAGTACTTC
TRBJ2-3	-	TRBV5-4	few	CASSRTATSTDTQYF	TGTGCCAGCAGCCGGACAGCTACTAGCACAGATACGCAGTATTTT
TRBJ2-2	-	TRBV4-1	few	CASSRPLRTGELFF	TGCGCCAGCAGCCGACCCCTGCGCACCGGGGAGCTGTTTTTT
TRBJ2-1	-	TRBV5-1	-	CASSSRDRGEQFF	TGCGCCAGCAGCTCTAGGGACCGAGGTGAGCAGTTCTTC
TRBJ2-1	-	TRBV6-2/TRBV6-3	many	CASSYFATEQFF	TGTGCCAGCAGTTACTTTGCAACTGAGCAGTTCTTC
TRBJ1-3	-	TRBV14	-	CASSQQPSWGNTIYF	TGTGCCAGCAGCCAACAACCATCCTGGGGAAACACCATATATTTT
TRBJ2-7	-	TRBV5-4	-	CASSSGGTKTYEQYF	TGTGCCAGCAGTTCCGGCGGGACCAAGACCTACGAGCAGTACTTC
TRBJ2-5	TRBD2	TRBV20-1	few	CSARDRLAGVSRETQYF	TGCAGTGCTAGAGATAGGCTAGCGGGGGTTTCCCGGGAGACCCAGTACTTC
TRBJ1-4	-	TRBV5-5	few	CASSLAELEKLFF	TGTGCCAGCAGCTTGGCTGAACTTGAAAAACTGTTTTTT
TRBJ2-1	TRBD1	TRBV12-3/TRBV12-4	many	CASSAIDRVYNEQFF	TGTGCCAGCAGTGCGATCGACAGGGTATACAATGAGCAGTTCTTC
TRBJ2-5	-	TRBV12-3/TRBV12-4	-	CASSPDSHHQETQYF	TGTGCCAGCAGTCCCGACAGCCACCACCAAGAGACCCAGTACTTC
TRBJ1-1	-	TRBV29-1	-	CSVGTVTWNTEAFF	TGCAGCGTTGGGACAGTTACTTGGAACACTGAAGCTTTCTTT
TRBJ2-5	TRBD2	TRBV11-3	-	CASSLGPSGQETQYF	TGTGCCAGCAGCTTAGGCCCTAGCGGCCAAGAGACCCAGTACTTC
TRBJ1-5	-	TRBV19	-	CASSITGWAQPQHF	TGTGCCAGTAGTATTACAGGGTGGGCTCAGCCCCAGCATTTT
TRBJ1-1	-	TRBV5-1	-	CASSSPAGGGEVNTEAFF	TGCGCCAGCAGCTCCCCTGCCGGGGGTGGTGAGGTGAACACTGAAGCTTTCTTT
TRBJ1-5	-	TRBV7-9	-	CASSRRWDQPQHF	TGTGCCAGCAGCCGACGGTGGGATCAGCCCCAGCATTTT
TRBJ2-7	TRBD2	TRBV7-6	few	CASSFGLAGETYEQYF	TGTGCCAGCAGCTTCGGACTAGCGGGGGAGACCTACGAGCAGTACTTC